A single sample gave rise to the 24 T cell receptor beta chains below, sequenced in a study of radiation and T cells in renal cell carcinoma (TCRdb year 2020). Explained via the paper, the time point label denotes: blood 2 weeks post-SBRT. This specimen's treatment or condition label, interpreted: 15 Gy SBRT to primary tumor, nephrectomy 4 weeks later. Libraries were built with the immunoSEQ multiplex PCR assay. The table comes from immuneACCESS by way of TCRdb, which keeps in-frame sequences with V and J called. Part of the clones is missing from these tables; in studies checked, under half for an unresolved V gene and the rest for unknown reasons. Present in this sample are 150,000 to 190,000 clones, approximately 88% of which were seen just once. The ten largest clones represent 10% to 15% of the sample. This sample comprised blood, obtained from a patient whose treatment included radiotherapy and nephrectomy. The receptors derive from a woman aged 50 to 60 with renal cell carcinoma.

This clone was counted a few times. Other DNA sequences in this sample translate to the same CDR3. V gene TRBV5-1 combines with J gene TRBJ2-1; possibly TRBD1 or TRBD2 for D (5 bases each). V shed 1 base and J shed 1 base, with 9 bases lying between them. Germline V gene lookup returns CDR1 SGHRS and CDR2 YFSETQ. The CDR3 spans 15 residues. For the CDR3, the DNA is TGCGCCAGCAGCTTGCCCGGGGCTTCCTACAATGAGCAGTTCTTC. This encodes CASSLPGASYNEQFF. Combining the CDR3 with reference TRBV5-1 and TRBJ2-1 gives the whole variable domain KAGVTQTPRYLIKTRGQQVTLSCSPISGHRSVSWYQQTPGQGLQFLFEYFSETQRNKGNFPGRFSGRQFSNSRSEMNVSTLELGDSALYLCASSLPGASYNEQFFGPGTRLTVL.

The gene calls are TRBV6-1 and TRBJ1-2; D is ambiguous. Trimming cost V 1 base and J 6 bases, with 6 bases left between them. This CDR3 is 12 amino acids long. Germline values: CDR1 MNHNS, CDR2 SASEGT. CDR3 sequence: CASSEGVDGYTF. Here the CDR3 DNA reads TGTGCCAGCAGTGAAGGCGTGGATGGCTACACCTTC.

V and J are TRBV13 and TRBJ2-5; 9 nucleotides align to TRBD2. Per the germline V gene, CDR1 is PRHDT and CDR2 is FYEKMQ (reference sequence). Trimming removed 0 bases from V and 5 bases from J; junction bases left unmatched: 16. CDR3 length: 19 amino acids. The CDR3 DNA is TGTGCCAGCAGCTTAGGCCCGCTAGCGGGGATCGGCCGGGGCGAGACCCAGTACTTC. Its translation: CASSLGPLAGIGRGETQYF.

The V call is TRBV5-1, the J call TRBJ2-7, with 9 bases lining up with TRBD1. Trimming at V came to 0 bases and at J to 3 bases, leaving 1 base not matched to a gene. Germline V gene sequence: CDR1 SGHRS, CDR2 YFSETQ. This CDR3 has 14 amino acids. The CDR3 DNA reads TGCGCCAGCAGCTTGGGGGACAGGGACTACGAGCAGTACTTC. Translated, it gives CASSLGDRDYEQYF.

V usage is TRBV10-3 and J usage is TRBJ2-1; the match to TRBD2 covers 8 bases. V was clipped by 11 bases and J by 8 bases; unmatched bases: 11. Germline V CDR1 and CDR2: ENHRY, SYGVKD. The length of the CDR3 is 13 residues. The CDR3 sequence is CAVMGPGGHEQFF. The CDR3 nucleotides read TGTGCCGTAATGGGACCGGGAGGGCATGAGCAGTTCTTC.

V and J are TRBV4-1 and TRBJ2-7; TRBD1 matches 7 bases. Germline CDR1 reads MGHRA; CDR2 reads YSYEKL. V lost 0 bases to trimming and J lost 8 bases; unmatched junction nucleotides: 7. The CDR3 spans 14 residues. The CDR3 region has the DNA TGCGCCAGCAGCCAAGATAGAGGGGGCAATCAGCAGTACTTC. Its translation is CASSQDRGGNQQYF.

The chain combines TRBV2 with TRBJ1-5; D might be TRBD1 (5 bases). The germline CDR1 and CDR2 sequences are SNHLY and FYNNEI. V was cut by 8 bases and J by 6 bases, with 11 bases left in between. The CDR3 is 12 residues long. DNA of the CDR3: TGTGCCAGCGATGGGGGGTTTCAGCCCCAGCATTTT. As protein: CASDGGFQPQHF. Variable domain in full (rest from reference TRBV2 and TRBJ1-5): EPEVTQTPSHQVTQMGQEVILRCVPISNHLYFYWYRQILGQKVEFLVSFYNNEISEKSEIFDDQFSVERPDGSNFTLKIRSTKLEDSAMYFCASDGGFQPQHFGDGTRLSIL.

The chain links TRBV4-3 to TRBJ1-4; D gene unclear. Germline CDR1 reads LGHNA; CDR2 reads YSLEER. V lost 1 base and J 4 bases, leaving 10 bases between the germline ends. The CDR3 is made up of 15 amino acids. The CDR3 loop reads CASSQGPDLNEKLFF. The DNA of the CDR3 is TGCGCCAGCAGCCAAGGGCCTGACCTTAATGAAAAACTGTTTTTT.

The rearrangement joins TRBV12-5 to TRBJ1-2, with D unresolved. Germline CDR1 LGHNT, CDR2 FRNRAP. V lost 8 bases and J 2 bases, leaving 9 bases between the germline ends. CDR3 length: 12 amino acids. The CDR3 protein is CASSAHNYGYTF. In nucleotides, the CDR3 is TGTGCTAGTTCGGCCCACAACTATGGCTACACCTTC.

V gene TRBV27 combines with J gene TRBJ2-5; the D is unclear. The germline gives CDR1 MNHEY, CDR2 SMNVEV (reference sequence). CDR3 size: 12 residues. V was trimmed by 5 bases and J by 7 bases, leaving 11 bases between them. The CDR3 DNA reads TGTGCCAGCAGTAACGACCTTGGGACCCAGTACTTC. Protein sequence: CASSNDLGTQYF.

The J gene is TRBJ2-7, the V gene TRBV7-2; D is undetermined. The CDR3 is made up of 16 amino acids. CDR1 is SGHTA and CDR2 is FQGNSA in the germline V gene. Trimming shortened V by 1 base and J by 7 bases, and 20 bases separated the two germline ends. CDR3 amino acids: CASSLDPLGYIREQYF. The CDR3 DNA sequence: TGTGCCAGCAGCTTAGATCCTTTAGGATATATAAGAGAGCAGTACTTC.

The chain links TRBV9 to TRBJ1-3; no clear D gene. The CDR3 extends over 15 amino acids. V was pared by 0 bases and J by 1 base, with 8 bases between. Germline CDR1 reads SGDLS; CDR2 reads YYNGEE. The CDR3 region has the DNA TGTGCCAGCAGCGTAGGTTCGGGATCTGGAAACACCATATATTTT. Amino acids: CASSVGSGSGNTIYF.

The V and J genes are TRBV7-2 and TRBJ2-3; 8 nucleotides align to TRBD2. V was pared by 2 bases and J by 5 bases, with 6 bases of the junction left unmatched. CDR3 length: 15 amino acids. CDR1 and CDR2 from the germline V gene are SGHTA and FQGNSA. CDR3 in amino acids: CASSLMAGGIDTQYF. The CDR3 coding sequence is TGTGCCAGCAGCTTAATGGCGGGGGGTATAGATACGCAGTATTTT.

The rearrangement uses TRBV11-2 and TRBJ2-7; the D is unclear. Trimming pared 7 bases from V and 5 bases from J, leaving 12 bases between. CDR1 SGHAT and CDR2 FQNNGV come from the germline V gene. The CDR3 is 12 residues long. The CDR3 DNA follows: TGTGCCAGCACCTCACAAGCGAACGAGCAGTACTTC. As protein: CASTSQANEQYF.

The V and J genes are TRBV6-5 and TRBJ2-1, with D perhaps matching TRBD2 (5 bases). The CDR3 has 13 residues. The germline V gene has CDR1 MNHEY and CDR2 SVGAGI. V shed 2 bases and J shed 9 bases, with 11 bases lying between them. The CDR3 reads CASSYAPRGEQFF. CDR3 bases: TGTGCCAGCAGTTACGCCCCCCGGGGTGAGCAGTTCTTC.

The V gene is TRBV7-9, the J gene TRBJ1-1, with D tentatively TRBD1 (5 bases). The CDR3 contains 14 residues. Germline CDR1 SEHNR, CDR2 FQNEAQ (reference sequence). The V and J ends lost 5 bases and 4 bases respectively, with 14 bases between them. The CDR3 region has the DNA TGTGCCAGCAGCCCTCTTACAGGAGCCACTGAAGCTTTCTTT. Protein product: CASSPLTGATEAFF.

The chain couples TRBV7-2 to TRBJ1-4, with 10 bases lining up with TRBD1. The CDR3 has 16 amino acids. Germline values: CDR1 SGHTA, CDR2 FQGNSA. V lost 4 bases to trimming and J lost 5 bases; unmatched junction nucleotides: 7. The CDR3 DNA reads TGTGCCAGCAGCTACAGACAGGGGGCTTTGAATGAAAAACTGTTTTTT. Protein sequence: CASSYRQGALNEKLFF.

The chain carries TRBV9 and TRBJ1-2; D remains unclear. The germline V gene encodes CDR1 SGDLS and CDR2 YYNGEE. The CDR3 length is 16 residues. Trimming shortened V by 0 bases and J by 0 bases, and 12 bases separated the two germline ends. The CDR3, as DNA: TGTGCCAGCAGCGTAGGCCTTGGACGACCTAACTATGGCTACACCTTC. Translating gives CASSVGLGRPNYGYTF.

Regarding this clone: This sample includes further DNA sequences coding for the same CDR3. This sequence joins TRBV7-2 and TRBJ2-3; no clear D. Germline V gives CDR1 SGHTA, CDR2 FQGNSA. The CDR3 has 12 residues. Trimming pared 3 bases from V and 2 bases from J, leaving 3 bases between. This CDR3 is CASSFSTDTQYF. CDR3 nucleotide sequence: TGTGCCAGCAGCTTTTCCACAGATACGCAGTATTTT.

CDR3 sequence reads: CASSLSTDTQYF. The CDR3 nucleotides are TGTGCCAGCAGCCTAAGCACAGATACGCAGTATTTT. This rearrangement joins TRBV7-9 to TRBJ2-3; D is undetermined. There are 12 residues in the CDR3. V was shortened by 5 bases and J by 0 bases, with 3 bases between the two germline ends. CDR1 is SEHNR and CDR2 is FQNEAQ in the germline V gene (reference sequence).

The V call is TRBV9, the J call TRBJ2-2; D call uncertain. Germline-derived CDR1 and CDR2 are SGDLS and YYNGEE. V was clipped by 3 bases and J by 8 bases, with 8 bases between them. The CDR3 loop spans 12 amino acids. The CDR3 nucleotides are TGTGCCAGCAGCGCCAATTCTGGGGAGCTGTTTTTT. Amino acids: CASSANSGELFF.

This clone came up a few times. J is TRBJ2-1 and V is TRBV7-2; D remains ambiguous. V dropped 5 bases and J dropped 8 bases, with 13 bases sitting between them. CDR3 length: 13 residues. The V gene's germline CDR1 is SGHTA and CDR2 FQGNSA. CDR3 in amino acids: CASSPQSADEQFF. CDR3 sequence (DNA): TGTGCCAGCAGCCCCCAGAGTGCGGATGAGCAGTTCTTC.

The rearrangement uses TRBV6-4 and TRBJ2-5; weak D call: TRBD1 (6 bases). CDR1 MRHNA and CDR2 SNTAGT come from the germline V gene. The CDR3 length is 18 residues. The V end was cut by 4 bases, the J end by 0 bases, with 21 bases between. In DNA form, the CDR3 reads TGTGCCAGCAGTGGCACCGAAGGGACACGGCTGTACCAAGAGACCCAGTACTTC. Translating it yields CASSGTEGTRLYQETQYF.

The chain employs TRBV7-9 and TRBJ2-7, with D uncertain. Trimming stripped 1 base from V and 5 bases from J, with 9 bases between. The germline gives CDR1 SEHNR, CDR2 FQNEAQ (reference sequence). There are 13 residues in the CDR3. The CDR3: CASSLGSVDEQYF. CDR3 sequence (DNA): TGTGCCAGCAGCTTAGGATCGGTGGACGAGCAGTACTTC.